This entry lists 21 T cell receptor beta chains sequenced from one sample in a study of blood T cell repertoires in COVID-19. TCRdb's table, derived via immunoSEQ multiplex PCR, lists solely in-frame clones and lacks some. This sample yields 200,000 to 250,000 clones, of which 92% are seen a single time; about 1.3% belongs to the top ten. Specimen: peripheral blood. The receptors were gathered from a man younger than 45 with acute or convalescent COVID-19.

V usage is TRBV19 and J usage is TRBJ2-3, with 12 nucleotides matching TRBD1. This CDR3 is built from 17 residues. With V trimmed by 2 bases and J by 6 bases, 9 bases remained unmatched. Germline assignment: CDR1 LNHDA and CDR2 SQIVND (reference sequence). CDR3 coding DNA: TGTGCCAGTAGTATAATGGGGGGACAGGGGGCCAGCGATACGCAGTATTTT. It translates to CASSIMGGQGASDTQYF.

CDR3 sequence: CATSDRQGLSNQPQHF. DNA of the CDR3: TGTGCCACCAGTGATCGACAGGGGCTCAGCAATCAGCCCCAGCATTTT. This chain joins TRBV24-1 and TRBJ1-5, with 8 bases fitting TRBD1. The germline V gene encodes CDR1 KGHDR and CDR2 SFDVKD. V trimming: 3 bases; J trimming: 1 base; junction bases outside the gene matches: 4. CDR3 length: 16 amino acids.

This chain connects TRBV28 to TRBJ1-2, with D perhaps TRBD1 (5 bases). The CDR3 sequence is 13 residues long. The V and J ends lost 2 bases and 3 bases respectively, with 7 bases between them. Germline CDR1 reads MDHEN; CDR2 reads SYDVKM. The CDR3 sequence: CASSLVGHYGYTF. CDR3 coding DNA: TGTGCCAGCAGTTTAGTGGGGCACTATGGCTACACCTTC.

V gene TRBV14 combines with J gene TRBJ2-7; D gene uncertain. Trimming shortened V by 4 bases and J by 2 bases, and 12 bases separated the two germline ends. This CDR3 has 14 amino acids. Germline V gene lookup returns CDR1 SGHDN and CDR2 FVKESK. CDR3 sequence: CASSPLPRTYEQYF. The CDR3 nucleotides read TGTGCCAGCAGCCCGCTCCCGCGGACCTACGAGCAGTACTTC.

J is TRBJ1-2 and V is TRBV12-3 or TRBV12-4; unclear D gene. V lost 3 bases, J lost 2 bases, and 7 bases lay in between. CDR3 length: 13 amino acids. The CDR3 is CASSLRPNYGYTF. The CDR3, as DNA: TGTGCCAGCAGTTTGCGCCCCAACTATGGCTACACCTTC.

V and J are TRBV7-9 and TRBJ1-1; D may be TRBD1 (5 bases). Per the germline V gene, CDR1 is SEHNR and CDR2 is FQNEAQ (reference sequence). V was clipped by 7 bases and J by 6 bases, with 15 bases between them. CDR3 size: 13 residues. This chain's CDR3 is CASKAGKGAEAFF. The CDR3 DNA reads as TGTGCCAGCAAGGCAGGGAAAGGTGCTGAAGCTTTCTTT.

The CDR3 here is CASSRSQETQYF. For the CDR3, the DNA is TGTGCCAGCTCCAGATCCCAAGAGACCCAGTACTTC. V and J are TRBV6-5 and TRBJ2-5, with unresolved D. The CDR3 is made up of 12 amino acids. CDR1 MNHEY and CDR2 SVGAGI come from the germline V gene. V lost 8 bases, J lost 1 base, and 8 bases lay in between.

The chain combines TRBV7-9 with TRBJ1-1, with D perhaps matching TRBD1 (5 bases). This CDR3 comprises 13 residues. Germline V CDR1 and CDR2: SEHNR, FQNEAQ (reference sequence). The V end lost 7 bases, the J end lost 4 bases, and 13 bases lay between the germline ends. The CDR3 spells CASIYMGGTEAFF. The CDR3 coding sequence is TGTGCCAGCATCTATATGGGGGGCACTGAAGCTTTCTTT.

This clone occurred once. V and J are TRBV2 and TRBJ1-1; 9 nucleotides align to TRBD1. In germline, CDR1 is SNHLY, CDR2 FYNNEI. The CDR3 contains 15 residues. J gave up 6 bases and V 4 bases, and 9 bases lay outside the gene matches. CDR3 residues: CASSAETGGRSEAFF. In DNA form, the CDR3 reads TGTGCCAGCAGTGCGGAGACAGGGGGTAGGTCTGAAGCTTTCTTT.

The rearrangement uses TRBV5-5 and TRBJ1-3; TRBD1 agrees at 7 bases. Germline lookup yields CDR1 SGHKS and CDR2 YYEKEE (reference sequence). CDR3 length: 15 residues. The junction had 4 bases not matched to a gene; V was cut back by 4 bases and J by 0 bases. The CDR3 DNA sequence: TGTGCCAGCAGCCTGGGACAGTTCTCTGGAAACACCATATATTTT. Amino acids: CASSLGQFSGNTIYF.

This sequence joins TRBV6-5 and TRBJ1-5, with no clear D. Trimming shortened V by 6 bases and J by 4 bases, and 10 bases separated the two germline ends. Germline V gene lookup returns CDR1 MNHEY and CDR2 SVGAGI. The CDR3 contains 13 residues. CDR3 nucleotides: TGTGCCAGCAGGGAGGGATTAAATCAGCCCCAGCATTTT. Its protein product is CASREGLNQPQHF.

The genes are TRBV15 and TRBJ1-4; TRBD1 matches 9 bases. This CDR3 is built from 17 residues. Trimming cost V 0 bases and J 6 bases; bases outside gene matches: 8. Germline lookup yields CDR1 LNHNV and CDR2 YYDKDF (reference sequence). CDR3: CATSRDLVGQGDEKLFF. CDR3 nucleotides: TGTGCCACCAGCAGAGATCTTGTGGGACAGGGAGATGAAAAACTGTTTTTT. Full variable domain (missing parts from reference TRBV15 and TRBJ1-4): DAMVIQNPRYQVTQFGKPVTLSCSQTLNHNVMYWYQQKSSQAPKLLFHYYDKDFNNEADTPDNFQSRRPNTSFCFLDIRSPGLGDTAMYLCATSRDLVGQGDEKLFFGSGTQLSVL.

This clone came up once. The CDR3 nucleotides are TGTGCCAGCAGTGCCGGGACAGGGGGATATCGGGAAGCTTTCTTT. Its translation is CASSAGTGGYREAFF. The chain recombines TRBV6-4 with TRBJ1-1; TRBD1 aligns across 11 bases. Germline CDR1 and CDR2: MRHNA and SNTAGT. Trimming cost V 4 bases and J 8 bases; bases outside gene matches: 9. This CDR3 is 15 amino acids long.

The chain has TRBV7-9 and TRBJ2-1; possibly TRBD2 for D (7 bases). The V gene lost 5 bases and the J gene lost 6 bases, with 14 bases spanning the gap. Germline CDR1 is SEHNR and CDR2 is FQNEAQ (reference sequence). The CDR3 runs to 14 residues. CDR3 region: CASSLGGTINEQFF. CDR3 DNA sequence: TGTGCCAGCAGCCTAGGGGGGACTATCAATGAGCAGTTCTTC.

The rearrangement joins TRBV6-1 to TRBJ2-7, with 12 bases matching TRBD1. There are 15 residues in the CDR3. J gave up 3 bases and V 3 bases, and 3 bases lay outside the gene matches. Germline V CDR1 and CDR2: MNHNS, SASEGT. The CDR3 here is CASSEGQGAFYEQYF. CDR3 in DNA: TGTGCCAGCAGTGAGGGACAGGGGGCTTTCTACGAGCAGTACTTC.

The CDR3 loop reads CASSLNRGLYEQYF. The CDR3 coding sequence is TGTGCCAGCAGTTTGAACAGGGGGCTGTACGAGCAGTACTTC. The chain is built from TRBV28 and TRBJ2-7; 9 bases align to TRBD1. This CDR3 has 14 amino acids. Losses at the gene ends were 3 bases for V and 4 bases for J; bases not matched to a gene: 4. CDR1 is MDHEN and CDR2 is SYDVKM in the germline V gene.

The chain uses TRBV6-1 and TRBJ2-7; 8 nucleotides align to TRBD2. With V trimmed by 4 bases and J by 6 bases, 17 bases remained unmatched. The germline CDR1 and CDR2 sequences are MNHNS and SASEGT. The CDR3 has 17 residues. The CDR3 DNA reads TGTGCCAGCAGTGCAACAGGACAGAGAATAACTAGCGGCGAGCAGTACTTC. The encoded protein is CASSATGQRITSGEQYF.

The CDR3 DNA follows: TGTGCCAGTACTCCTACAGGGGGAAGGACTGAAGCTTTCTTT. Residues: CASTPTGGRTEAFF. The chain is built from TRBV19 and TRBJ1-1; 8 bases map to TRBD1. Germline trimming cut 7 bases from V and 5 bases from J; bases unmatched to any gene: 9. CDR3 length equals 14 residues. Germline-derived CDR1 and CDR2 are LNHDA and SQIVND (reference sequence).

The chain links TRBV19 to TRBJ1-1, with D perhaps matching TRBD1 (6 bases). Germline assignment: CDR1 LNHDA and CDR2 SQIVND (reference sequence). Trimming took off 3 bases at V and 0 bases at J, with 8 bases between the two ends. CDR3 length: 14 amino acids. CDR3 DNA: TGTGCCAGTAGTATTGGGGGCTTGAACACTGAAGCTTTCTTT. Its translation is CASSIGGLNTEAFF. Full variable domain (outside the CDR3, taken from reference TRBV19 and TRBJ1-1): DGGITQSPKYLFRKEGQNVTLSCEQNLNHDAMYWYRQDPGQGLRLIYYSQIVNDFQKGDIAEGYSVSREKKESFPLTVTSAQKNPTAFYLCASSIGGLNTEAFFGQGTRLTVV.

The chain has TRBV28 and TRBJ1-1; 9 bases line up with TRBD1. Germline V gene lookup returns CDR1 MDHEN and CDR2 SYDVKM. The CDR3 runs to 15 residues. With V trimmed by 5 bases and J by 4 bases, 8 bases remained unmatched. In DNA, the CDR3 is TGTGCCAGCAGTAGGTGGGACAGGGATATCACTGAAGCTTTCTTT. Translation gives CASSRWDRDITEAFF.

The chain is built from TRBV27 and TRBJ1-5; D not resolved. CDR3 length: 13 amino acids. V lost 2 bases and J lost 9, with 11 bases in between. CDR1 is MNHEY and CDR2 is SMNVEV in the germline V gene (reference sequence). CDR3 residues: CASSLQRSRPQHF. The CDR3 nucleotides read TGTGCCAGCAGTTTACAGCGCTCTCGGCCCCAGCATTTT.